Shown below are 4 T cell receptor beta chains from a single sample sequenced in a study of a mutant IDH1 vaccine in newly diagnosed glioma. The method was immunoSEQ multiplex PCR; TCRdb's version includes in-frame clones alone and lacks a portion of them. This table has 100,000 to 120,000 clones, 85% to 90% appearing once. No antigen has been assigned to these receptors. Specified time point: week 11, during vaccination. It was 300 ug of mutant IDH1 20-mer peptide that made up each vaccine dose, given with topical imiquimod. The input for sequencing was PBMCs, taken from a glioma patient whose treatment included an IDH1 peptide vaccine. These receptors came from a woman aged 45 to 65 with glioma.

The chain has TRBV5-4 and TRBJ2-7; 11 bases map to TRBD2. The CDR3 extends over 16 amino acids. The ends lost 4 bases at V and 3 bases at J; junction bases unmatched: 9. The germline V gene has CDR1 SGHNT and CDR2 YYREEE (reference sequence). CDR3 residues: CASSPTGTSGIYEQYF. The CDR3 region has the DNA TGTGCCAGCAGCCCAACCGGGACTAGCGGAATCTACGAGCAGTACTTC. Together with reference TRBV5-4 and TRBJ2-7, the CDR3 gives the full variable domain: ETGVTQSPTHLIKTRGQQVTLRCSSQSGHNTVSWYQQALGQGPQFIFQYYREEENGRGNFPPRFSGLQFPNYSSELNVNALELDDSALYLCASSPTGTSGIYEQYFGPGTRLTVT.

The chain joins TRBV5-1 to TRBJ2-5; D may be TRBD2 (5 bases). CDR1 is SGHRS, CDR2 YFSETQ, per germline. Trimming left V 0 bases short and J 3 bases short, with 6 bases between. CDR3 size: 13 residues. CDR3 sequence reads: CASSLVGEETQYF. In DNA, the CDR3 is TGCGCCAGCAGCTTGGTCGGGGAAGAGACCCAGTACTTC.

The gene calls are TRBV19 and TRBJ2-1; 10 bases fit TRBD2. CDR3 length equals 16 residues. V shed 4 bases and J 4 bases; nucleotides not matched to a gene: 7. Looked up from germline, CDR1 is LNHDA and CDR2 is SQIVND (reference sequence). In DNA, the CDR3 is TGTGCCAGTAGTAGCACTAGCGGGATGTTTTACAATGAGCAGTTCTTC. This sequence encodes CASSSTSGMFYNEQFF. The full variable domain, in which reference TRBV19 and TRBJ2-1 provide the parts outside the CDR3, is DGGITQSPKYLFRKEGQNVTLSCEQNLNHDAMYWYRQDPGQGLRLIYYSQIVNDFQKGDIAEGYSVSREKKESFPLTVTSAQKNPTAFYLCASSSTSGMFYNEQFFGPGTRLTVL.

The chain carries TRBV5-4 and TRBJ2-2; either TRBD1 or TRBD2 may supply D (5 bases each). V was clipped by 1 base and J by 4 bases, with 11 bases between them. CDR1 and CDR2 (germline): SGHNT, YYREEE (reference sequence). The CDR3 is 15 residues long. CDR3 loop: CASSLRGTVTGELFF. The CDR3 coding sequence is TGTGCCAGCAGCTTGCGGGGCACGGTCACCGGGGAGCTGTTTTTT.